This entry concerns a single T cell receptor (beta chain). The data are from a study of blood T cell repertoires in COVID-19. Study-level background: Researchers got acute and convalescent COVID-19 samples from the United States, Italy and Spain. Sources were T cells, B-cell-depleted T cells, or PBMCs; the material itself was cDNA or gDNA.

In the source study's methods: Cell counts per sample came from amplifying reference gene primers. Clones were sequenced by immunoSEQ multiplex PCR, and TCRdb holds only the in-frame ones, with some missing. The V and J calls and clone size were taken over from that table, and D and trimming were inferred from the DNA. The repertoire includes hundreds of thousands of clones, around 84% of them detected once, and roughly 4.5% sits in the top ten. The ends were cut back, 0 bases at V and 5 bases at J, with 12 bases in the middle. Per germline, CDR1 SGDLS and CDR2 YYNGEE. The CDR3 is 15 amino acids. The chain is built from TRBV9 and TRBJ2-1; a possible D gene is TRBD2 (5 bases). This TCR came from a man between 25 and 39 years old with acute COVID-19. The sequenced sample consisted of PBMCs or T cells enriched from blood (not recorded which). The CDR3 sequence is CASSVETTYDNEQFF. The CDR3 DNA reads TGTGCCAGCAGCGTAGAGACTACATATGACAATGAGCAGTTCTTC.